One sample yielded the 17 T cell receptor beta chains listed below, sequenced in a study of blood T cell repertoires in COVID-19. Sequencing used immunoSEQ multiplex PCR; TCRdb keeps in-frame clones, though not all of them. The sample lists approximately 400,000 clones; about 90% were seen once. The sequenced sample consisted of peripheral blood. These receptors all come from a man aged 40-55 years with acute or convalescent COVID-19.

The chain employs TRBV5-5 and TRBJ2-7; the match to TRBD1 covers 7 bases. Germline lookup yields CDR1 SGHKS and CDR2 YYEKEE (reference sequence). The junction had 0 bases not matched to a gene; V was cut back by 0 bases and J by 0 bases. The CDR3 length is 14 residues. CDR3 protein: CASSLDRGSYEQYF. The DNA for the CDR3 is TGTGCCAGCAGCTTGGACAGGGGCTCCTACGAGCAGTACTTC.

Only a few counts were recorded for this clone. The V call is TRBV9, the J call TRBJ1-2; perhaps TRBD1 as D (5 bases). V was shortened by 0 bases and J by 5 bases, with 14 bases between the two germline ends. The CDR3 runs to 15 residues. Germline V lookup: CDR1 SGDLS, CDR2 YYNGEE. CDR3 nucleotides: TGTGCCAGCAGCGTAGGCTCTGGGGCCGTGTATGGCTACACCTTC. Amino acid sequence: CASSVGSGAVYGYTF.

This clone was observed a handful of times. The chain joins TRBV27 to TRBJ2-3; 11 positions agree with TRBD2. With V trimmed by 6 bases and J by 6 bases, 8 bases remained unmatched. The CDR3 covers 15 residues. The germline CDR1 and CDR2 sequences are MNHEY and SMNVEV (reference sequence). CDR3 region: CASSFVTSGTDTQYF. The CDR3 DNA reads as TGTGCCAGCAGCTTTGTGACTAGCGGGACGGATACGCAGTATTTT.

The chain is built from TRBV4-1 and TRBJ1-3, with 7 bases aligning to TRBD1. The CDR3 runs to 14 residues. The V segment lost 4 bases and the J segment 3 bases; nucleotides outside the gene matches: 3. Germline V CDR1 and CDR2: MGHRA, YSYEKL. The CDR3 sequence: CASSPRDSGNTIYF. CDR3 nucleotide sequence: TGCGCCAGCAGCCCCCGGGACAGTGGAAACACCATATATTTT.

The table lists this clone with a count of one. The gene calls are TRBV11-1 and TRBJ2-1, with a possible D match to TRBD1 (5 bases). The CDR3 is 13 residues long. The germline V and J ends were trimmed by 2 bases and 4 bases, with 6 bases remaining between them. CDR1 is SGHAT and CDR2 is FQDESV in the germline V gene (reference sequence). The CDR3 DNA sequence: TGTGCCAGCAGCTTAAACAGGTACAATGAGCAGTTCTTC. It is translated as CASSLNRYNEQFF.

The V call is TRBV19, the J call TRBJ1-5, with D unresolved. Trimming removed 5 bases from V and 0 bases from J, with 11 bases in between. The CDR3 loop spans 15 amino acids. Germline V lookup: CDR1 LNHDA, CDR2 SQIVND (reference sequence). CDR3: CASSLSPDSNQPQHF. The CDR3 DNA is TGTGCCAGTAGTTTGAGCCCCGATAGCAATCAGCCCCAGCATTTT.

The chain employs TRBV11-1 and TRBJ2-7; 11 nucleotides align to TRBD2. CDR1 SGHAT and CDR2 FQDESV come from the germline V gene (reference sequence). After removal of 4 bases from V and 4 bases from J, the junction contained 6 bases not matched to a gene. This CDR3 spans 15 amino acids. The CDR3: CASSSISGGAYEQYF. The CDR3 bases are TGTGCCAGCAGCTCGATTAGCGGGGGGGCTTACGAGCAGTACTTC.

V and J are TRBV5-1 and TRBJ1-1, with TRBD1 identical over 7 bases. The germline gives CDR1 SGHRS, CDR2 YFSETQ. The CDR3 extends over 13 amino acids. J gave up 6 bases and V 10 bases, and 12 bases lay outside the gene matches. CDR3 nucleotide sequence: TGCGCCTGTAAGACAGGGACCGGCGCTGAAGCTTTCTTT. Translating gives CACKTGTGAEAFF.

The CDR3 DNA follows: TGTGCCAGAAGCCGTACGCTAGCGGACCAAGAGACCCAGTACTTC. Translated, it gives CARSRTLADQETQYF. V is TRBV5-3 and J is TRBJ2-5, with 7 bases lining up with TRBD2. TRBV5-3 is known as an ORF, though its function is uncertain. The CDR3 length is 15 residues. The V and J ends lost 4 bases and 0 bases, in that order; junction bases with no gene match: 6.

This clone appeared once. The chain links TRBV10-3 to TRBJ1-1; perhaps TRBD1 as D (6 bases). Trimming took off 3 bases at V and 0 bases at J, with 11 bases between the two ends. Germline V gene data show CDR1 as ENHRY and CDR2 as SYGVKD. CDR3 length: 15 amino acids. The CDR3 reads CAISDGGALNTEAFF. The CDR3 coding sequence is TGTGCCATCAGTGACGGGGGGGCTTTGAACACTGAAGCTTTCTTT.

V and J are TRBV27 and TRBJ1-6; no firm D call. The V end was cut by 3 bases, the J end by 8 bases, with 14 bases between. This CDR3 has 15 amino acids. Germline V gives CDR1 MNHEY, CDR2 SMNVEV (reference sequence). For the CDR3, the DNA is TGTGCCAGCAGTTTCATGGCCCGGGGAGATTCACCCCTCCACTTT. It translates to CASSFMARGDSPLHF.

The rearrangement joins TRBV12-3 or TRBV12-4 to TRBJ1-2, with D maybe TRBD1 (5 bases). The ends were cut back, 4 bases at V and 5 bases at J, with 11 bases in the middle. The CDR3 has 13 residues. CDR3 sequence: CASSYGTDYGYTF. The CDR3, as DNA: TGTGCCAGCAGTTACGGGACTGATTATGGCTACACCTTC.

This chain joins TRBV6-5 and TRBJ1-4; 9 positions match TRBD1. Germline V gives CDR1 MNHEY, CDR2 SVGAGI. J gave up 5 bases and V 6 bases, and 4 bases lay outside the gene matches. The CDR3 length is 14 residues. The CDR3 DNA reads as TGTGCCAGCAGCCAGGGACAGGGAAATGAAAAACTGTTTTTT. Its translation: CASSQGQGNEKLFF.

This clone has a single count. The chain uses TRBV19 and TRBJ1-1; D not resolved. Germline V gives CDR1 LNHDA, CDR2 SQIVND (reference sequence). Trimming took 3 bases from V and 1 from J, leaving 9 bases between them. This CDR3 has 14 residues. This CDR3 is CASSIPSRNTEAFF. The CDR3 DNA is TGTGCCAGTAGTATTCCCTCCAGGAACACTGAAGCTTTCTTT.

V gene TRBV9 combines with J gene TRBJ1-4; D is unclear. CDR1 and CDR2 (germline): SGDLS, YYNGEE. This CDR3 has 14 amino acids. V was trimmed by 0 bases and J by 3 bases, leaving 6 bases between them. The CDR3 region has the DNA TGTGCCAGCAGCGTAGGGAGGGCTAATGAAAAACTGTTTTTT. Translation gives CASSVGRANEKLFF.

The V call is TRBV18, the J call TRBJ1-5; the match to TRBD1 covers 10 bases. With 4 bases clipped from V and 3 bases from J, the junction kept 9 bases outside the gene matches. This CDR3 comprises 17 residues. Germline CDR1 KGHSH, CDR2 LQKENI. The DNA of the CDR3 is TGTGCCAGCTCACTGAACGGGGGACAGGGGAACAATCAGCCCCAGCATTTT. Protein sequence: CASSLNGGQGNNQPQHF. The whole variable domain, filled in from reference TRBV18 and TRBJ1-5, reads NAGVMQNPRHLVRRRGQEARLRCSPMKGHSHVYWYRQLPEEGLKFMVYLQKENIIDESGMPKERFSAEFPKEGPSILRIQQVVRGDSAAYFCASSLNGGQGNNQPQHFGDGTRLSIL.

The V gene is TRBV13, the J gene TRBJ1-1; D ambiguous. Trimming stripped 4 bases from V and 3 bases from J, with 6 bases between. The CDR3 totals 12 residues. In germline, CDR1 is PRHDT, CDR2 FYEKMQ (reference sequence). The CDR3 sequence is CASSSADTEAFF. The CDR3, as DNA: TGTGCCAGCAGCTCAGCGGACACTGAAGCTTTCTTT.